Reported below is one TCR beta chain. Its antigen is not known. This sample was included in a study of cytomegalovirus exposure and HLA in healthy donors. At the level of the study: The 120 validation repertoires were reported in a later analysis to have been generated on the same platform as the approximately 700 first-cohort repertoires.

General observations from the study: Subsequent analysis revealed that first-cohort TCR clusters tended to co-occur in the 120 or so validation repertoires. The study labeled about 160 TCR beta chains cytomegalovirus-associated. Among TCR sequences, most were rare, though some public TCRs appeared in many donors.

The protocol was immunoSEQ multiplex PCR, while the TCRdb copy is restricted to in-frame clones and leaves out a portion. Of fewer than 90,000 clones detected, 94% appear once; the ten largest clones hold 2% to 2.5%. The CDR3 loop spans 15 amino acids. V dropped 10 bases and J dropped 7; count of bases not matched to a gene: 12. Germline CDR1 reads SEHNR; CDR2 reads FQNEAQ (reference sequence). The V call is TRBV7-9, the J call TRBJ2-2; 10 bases are shared with TRBD1. Sequencing was performed on PBMCs. The sequence was obtained from a woman between 18 and 29 years old in good health and CMV-seronegative. CDR3 loop: CATSPGQGSVGELFF. Written as DNA, the CDR3 is TGTGCCACCTCACCGGGACAGGGGTCGGTCGGGGAGCTGTTTTTT. The complete variable domain, with remaining parts taken from reference TRBV7-9 and TRBJ2-2, reads DTGVSQNPRHKITKRGQNVTFRCDPISEHNRLYWYRQTLGQGPEFLTYFQNEAQLEKSRLLSDRFSAERPKGSFSTLEIQRTEQGDSAMYLCATSPGQGSVGELFFGEGSRLTVL.